The T cell receptor (beta chain) under discussion was sequenced for a study of blood T cell repertoires in COVID-19. Whole-study context: Sample material is recorded as cDNA or gDNA derived from T cells, B-cell-depleted T cells, or PBMCs.

V lost 3 bases and J lost 0; bases outside the gene matches: 5. The CDR3 runs 18 residues. The germline gives CDR1 SGDLS, CDR2 YYNGEE. Original methodology: Nucleated cell number was recorded as an estimate derived from reference gene primer amplification. Generated by immunoSEQ multiplex PCR, the TCRdb table keeps only in-frame clones and is missing some. V and J calls and clone size are as listed in that table; D and trimming were resolved from the DNA. The repertoire holds some 70,000 clones, with about 87% as singletons. The clonotype was recovered from an elderly woman with active COVID-19. Sequencing was carried out using peripheral blood. The J gene is TRBJ2-6, the V gene TRBV9; 11 bases agree with TRBD2. CDR3 region: CASSGRLAGISGANVLTF. In nucleotides, the CDR3 is TGTGCCAGCAGCGGACGACTAGCGGGGATCTCTGGGGCCAACGTCCTGACTTTC.